This T cell receptor beta chain stems from a study of beta chain features in type 1 diabetes. Whole-study findings and limits: In every one of the four CD4+ subsets, TCRB CDR3s were moderately but significantly shorter in Type 1 diabetes patients.

The study reverse transcribed the entire isolated RNA, so it sequenced expressed TCRB transcripts. Sequencing used immunoSEQ multiplex PCR; TCRdb keeps in-frame clones, though not all of them. The sample has roughly 340,000 clones; about 13% are singletons. Central memory, naive, regulatory and stem cell-like memory CD4+ cells were sorted by CD45RO/CCR7/CD25/CD127/CD95/CD27. Of note for this clone: What it binds is unknown.

The sequencing sample was made of naive CD4+ T cells from blood. The TCR comes from a woman in her late teens or twenties with type 1 diabetes.

The CDR3 protein is CASSPHRGNYGYTF. DNA for the CDR3: TGTGCCAGCAGTCCCCACAGGGGAAACTATGGCTACACCTTC. The chain has TRBV6-5 and TRBJ1-2; TRBD1 matches at 7 bases. This CDR3 comprises 14 residues. Per germline, CDR1 MNHEY and CDR2 SVGAGI. V was pared by 5 bases and J by 2 bases, with 5 bases of the junction left unmatched.